A single sample is the source of the 24 T cell receptor beta chains below, sequenced in a study of T-cell reconstitution after alpha-beta-depleted transplantation in children. Unique molecular identifiers were used to barcode this TCRbeta library. TCRdb re-analysed the PCR reads in MiXCR, keeping a single row per CDR3 protein. The table includes some 280,000 distinct CDR3 sequences, about 10% detected once. The source was PBMCs from the stem cell graft donor, collected from the stem cell graft. These TCRs come from a human donor who donated a stem cell graft to a child with SCID.

This clonotype was counted ten times or more. The chain joins TRBV7-9 to TRBJ1-1; 8 nucleotides line up with TRBD1. The CDR3 totals 14 residues. The J segment lost 6 bases and the V segment lost 1 base, leaving 4 bases of the junction unmatched. The germline CDR1 and CDR2 sequences are SEHNR and FQNEAQ (reference sequence). The chain's CDR3 is CASSLDQGAAEAFF. DNA for the CDR3: TGTGCCAGCAGCTTAGACCAGGGGGCTGCTGAAGCTTTCTTT.

The gene calls are TRBV7-9 and TRBJ2-6; D is uncertain. The CDR3 covers 15 residues. The germline CDR1 and CDR2 sequences are SEHNR and FQNEAQ (reference sequence). V lost 5 bases to trimming and J lost 0 bases, with 8 bases between them. This chain's CDR3 is CASSQDGSGANVLTF. The CDR3 DNA sequence: TGTGCCAGCAGCCAGGACGGCTCTGGGGCCAACGTCCTGACTTTC.

This clonotype was recorded a few times. The V and J genes are TRBV6-5 and TRBJ1-4; a possible D gene is TRBD1 (5 bases). The CDR3 is made up of 15 amino acids. The germline CDR1 and CDR2 sequences are MNHEY and SVGAGI. V gave up 0 bases and J gave up 4 bases, with 9 bases separating them. The DNA of the CDR3 is TGTGCCAGCAGTTACTCGACAGCGGGTAATGAAAAACTGTTTTTT. It is translated as CASSYSTAGNEKLFF.

This clonotype was picked up a small number of times. The gene calls are TRBV12-3 or TRBV12-4 and TRBJ2-6, with D unclear. Trimming cost V 6 bases and J 0 bases, with 6 bases left between them. This CDR3 region has 14 residues. The DNA of the CDR3 is TGTGCCAGCAGCAGCAGCTCTGGGGCCAACGTCCTGACTTTC. Translating gives CASSSSSGANVLTF.

The sample holds a few counts of this clonotype. The J gene is TRBJ1-1, the V gene TRBV21-1. TRBV21-1 is a pseudogene locus. The CDR3 extends over 18 amino acids. This CDR3 is CASNLDNCRLGYGAEAFF. The CDR3 coding sequence is TGTGCCAGCAACTTAGACAATTGCCGACTGGGTTATGGGGCTGAAGCTTTCTTT.

This clonotype was counted only a few times. The chain couples TRBV7-8 to TRBJ2-5; 10 positions match TRBD2. CDR3 size: 16 residues. V trimming: 3 bases; J trimming: 2 bases; junction bases outside the gene matches: 6. Germline CDR1 and CDR2: SGHVS and FQNEAQ. For the CDR3, the DNA is TGTGCCAGCAGCTTCGTAGCGGGGGGTCTACAAGAGACCCAGTACTTC. This sequence encodes CASSFVAGGLQETQYF.

This clonotype was recorded many times. The rearrangement uses TRBV3-2 and TRBJ1-1; whether TRBD1, the table's D call, matches the DNA was not checked. TRBV3-2 is marked as a pseudogene. The CDR3 runs 18 residues. CDR3 DNA: TGTGCCAGCAGCCAACGAGGGACAGGGGTTATCGGGAACACTGAAGCTTTCTTT. Residues: CASSQRGTGVIGNTEAFF.

This clonotype turned up a few times. V gene TRBV12-3 or TRBV12-4 combines with J gene TRBJ2-5, with D uncertain. This CDR3 is 12 amino acids long. With 5 bases removed from V and 3 bases from J, the gap between germline ends came to 7 bases. The CDR3 loop reads CASSTRKETQYF. As DNA, the CDR3 is TGTGCCAGCAGTACGCGTAAAGAGACCCAGTACTTC.

This clonotype was observed a handful of times. The CDR3 is CASIRGTGVGELFF. CDR3 DNA sequence: TGTGCCAGCATACGGGGGACAGGGGTCGGGGAGCTGTTTTTT. The rearrangement joins TRBV19 to TRBJ2-2, with 10 bases identical to TRBD1. V lost 9 bases and J lost 7; bases outside the gene matches: 8. The CDR3 is 14 amino acids. CDR1 LNHDA and CDR2 SQIVND come from the germline V gene (reference sequence).

CDR3 DNA: TGTGCCAGCAGCTTAGCACAGCGGAAAACTGAAGCTTTCTTT. Its protein is CASSLAQRKTEAFF. This sequence joins TRBV7-9 and TRBJ1-1; D is undetermined. This CDR3 is built from 14 residues. Between the trimmed V and J ends, which lost 0 bases and 5 bases, there was a span of 10 bases. Germline V gene data show CDR1 as SEHNR and CDR2 as FQNEAQ (reference sequence).

The chain carries TRBV11-2 and TRBJ1-2; unclear D gene. Trimming took off 1 base at V and 4 bases at J, with 10 bases between the two ends. Germline-derived CDR1 and CDR2 are SGHAT and FQNNGV. This CDR3 region has 14 residues. In nucleotides, the CDR3 is TGTGCCAGCAGCTTAGCTACGCAGGTCTATGGCTACACCTTC. Translated, it gives CASSLATQVYGYTF.

The rearrangement links TRBV5-1 to TRBJ2-5; possible D gene TRBD1, 6 bases. Per germline, CDR1 SGHRS and CDR2 YFSETQ. V dropped 4 bases and J dropped 5 bases, with 15 bases sitting between them. The CDR3 length is 14 residues. DNA of the CDR3: TGCGCCAGCAGCCTCGGGGCGACAGGCGAGACCCAGTACTTC. It encodes CASSLGATGETQYF.

This clonotype has a count of ten or more. The genes are TRBV6-2 or TRBV6-3 and TRBJ2-2; TRBD2 might be the D (5 bases). Germline V CDR1 and CDR2: MNHEY, SVGEGT. Trimming took off 3 bases at V and 7 bases at J, with 15 bases between the two ends. CDR3 length: 15 amino acids. DNA for the CDR3: TGTGCCAGCAGTTATCACACCCCCCGGGGCGGGGAGCTGTTTTTT. Translation gives CASSYHTPRGGELFF.

This clonotype came up many times. The V gene is TRBV2, the J gene TRBJ2-2; 9 bases are a match to TRBD1. The germline CDR1 and CDR2 sequences are SNHLY and FYNNEI. V shed 6 bases and J 3 bases; nucleotides not matched to a gene: 5. This CDR3 region has 15 residues. The CDR3 nucleotides read TGTGCCAGCAGGGGACAGGGATTATACACCGGGGAGCTGTTTTTT. It translates to CASRGQGLYTGELFF.

The CDR3 region has the DNA TGTGCCAGCAGCACGTCCGTCCTCACAGATACGCAGTATTTT. Translation: CASSTSVLTDTQYF. The J gene is TRBJ2-3, the V gene TRBV11-2; no clear D. The CDR3 totals 14 residues. V shed 5 bases and J shed 2 bases, with 11 bases lying between them. Germline V gives CDR1 SGHAT, CDR2 FQNNGV.

This clonotype was counted ten times or more. This chain links TRBV7-2 with TRBJ2-1; D may be TRBD1 or TRBD2 (5 bases each). This CDR3 spans 13 amino acids. The germline gives CDR1 SGHTA, CDR2 FQGNSA. Written as DNA, the CDR3 is TGTGCAGTAGCGACAGTCTTCTACAATGAGCAGTTCTTC. As protein: CAVATVFYNEQFF.

CDR3 in amino acids: CASGLGDSYEQYF. In nucleotides, the CDR3 is TGTGCTAGTGGTTTAGGGGACTCCTACGAGCAGTACTTC. This chain links TRBV12-5 with TRBJ2-7, with a possible D match to TRBD1 (5 bases). This CDR3 is 13 amino acids long. Germline CDR1 LGHNT, CDR2 FRNRAP. Trimming pared 3 bases from V and 0 bases from J, leaving 6 bases between.

The rearrangement joins TRBV21-1 to TRBJ2-3; the D call of TRBD1 is as the table states it, not checked on the DNA. TRBV21-1 is termed a pseudogene. There are 14 residues in the CDR3. CDR3 bases: TGTGCCAGCCATGACAGGCAGAGCACAGATACGCAGTATTTT. It encodes CASHDRQSTDTQYF.

Of note for this clonotype: Its ends do not fully match the called genes, so a read error is possible. The V and J genes are TRBV10-3 and TRBJ2-3, with 8 bases fitting TRBD2. CDR3 length equals 16 residues. The germline V gene has CDR1 ENHRY and CDR2 SYGVKD. The CDR3 nucleotides read TGTGCCATCACTGAGGGCGCGGGGGGTCGCACAGATACGCAGTATTTT. Translating gives CAITEGAGGRTDTQYF.

The rearrangement links TRBV6-2 or TRBV6-3 to TRBJ1-5; TRBD1 agrees at 7 bases. Germline V gene sequence: CDR1 MNHEY, CDR2 SVGEGT. The CDR3 spans 14 residues. The junction had 8 bases not matched to a gene; V was cut back by 8 bases and J by 4 bases. The DNA of the CDR3 is TGTGCCAGCCGAGGTCCAGGGGGTAATCAGCCCCAGCATTTT. As protein: CASRGPGGNQPQHF.

The genes are TRBV7-8 and TRBJ2-2, with D tentatively TRBD1 or TRBD2 (5 bases each). Germline CDR1 is SGHVS and CDR2 is FQNEAQ. The V gene lost 1 base and the J gene lost 7 bases, with 13 bases spanning the gap. This CDR3 is built from 15 residues. The chain's CDR3 is CASSLVQVAGGELFF. For the CDR3, the DNA is TGTGCCAGCAGCTTAGTACAGGTGGCGGGCGGGGAGCTGTTTTTT.

In its sample, this clonotype was seen a few times. The chain couples TRBV9 to TRBJ2-3; TRBD2 matches 9 bases. CDR1 is SGDLS and CDR2 is YYNGEE in the germline V gene. V was pared by 4 bases and J by 4 bases, with 10 bases of the junction left unmatched. This CDR3 has 16 residues. This CDR3 reads CASSPRGGGGADTQYF. The CDR3 DNA follows: TGTGCCAGCAGCCCTCGAGGAGGCGGGGGGGCAGATACGCAGTATTTT.

This clonotype appeared a few times. This chain connects TRBV3-1 to TRBJ1-5; D possibly corresponds to TRBD1 (5 bases). The CDR3 is made up of 17 amino acids. The germline gives CDR1 LGHDT, CDR2 YNNKEL (reference sequence). V lost 0 bases and J lost 1, with 13 bases in between. CDR3 protein: CASSQDGEGLSNQPQHF. The CDR3 DNA follows: TGTGCCAGCAGCCAAGATGGGGAGGGGCTCAGCAATCAGCCCCAGCATTTT.

This clonotype was observed a handful of times. The rearrangement joins TRBV20-1 to TRBJ2-1; TRBD2 matches at 11 bases. The V segment lost 3 bases and the J segment 9 bases; nucleotides outside the gene matches: 7. Germline values: CDR1 DFQATT, CDR2 SNEGSKA (reference sequence). This CDR3 comprises 14 residues. The CDR3 DNA follows: TGCAGTGCTAGGAGACTAGCGGGGACGGGTGAGCAGTTCTTC. Its protein is CSARRLAGTGEQFF.